This paragraph reports one T cell receptor beta chain. It was with unique molecular identifiers that the TCRbeta library was prepared. TCRdb independently ran MiXCR on the PCR reads; one entry per CDR3 protein. The table records around 410,000 distinct CDR3 sequences, under 13% of them present only once. The CDR3 has 13 amino acids. V dropped 5 bases and J dropped 3; count of bases not matched to a gene: 3. Per germline, CDR1 SGHNT and CDR2 YENEEA. This sample was included in a study of T-cell reconstitution after alpha-beta-depleted transplantation in children. The sample consisted of PBMCs from the stem cell graft donor, taken from the stem cell graft. The clonotype originates from a human donor who donated a stem cell graft to a child with acute myeloid leukemia. This chain joins TRBV11-3 and TRBJ2-5; 7 positions match TRBD1. The CDR3 bases are TGTGCCAGCAGCACGGGACAGAAAGAGACCCAGTACTTC. Its translation: CASSTGQKETQYF.